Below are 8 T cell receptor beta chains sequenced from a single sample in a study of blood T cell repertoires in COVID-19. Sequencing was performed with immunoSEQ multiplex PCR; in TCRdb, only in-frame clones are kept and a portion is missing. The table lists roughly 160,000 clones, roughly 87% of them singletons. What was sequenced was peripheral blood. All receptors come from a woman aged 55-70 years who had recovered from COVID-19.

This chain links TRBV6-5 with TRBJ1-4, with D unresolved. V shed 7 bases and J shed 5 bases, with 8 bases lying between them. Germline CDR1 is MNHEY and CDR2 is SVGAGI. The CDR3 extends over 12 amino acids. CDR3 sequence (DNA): TGTGCCAGCAAAACGGGGAATGAAAAACTGTTTTTT. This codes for CASKTGNEKLFF.

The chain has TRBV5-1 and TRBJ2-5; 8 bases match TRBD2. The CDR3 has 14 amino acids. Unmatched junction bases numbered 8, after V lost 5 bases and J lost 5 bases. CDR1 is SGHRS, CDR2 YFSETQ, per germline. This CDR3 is CASREGTRVETQYF. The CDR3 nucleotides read TGCGCCAGCAGGGAGGGGACTAGGGTGGAGACCCAGTACTTC.

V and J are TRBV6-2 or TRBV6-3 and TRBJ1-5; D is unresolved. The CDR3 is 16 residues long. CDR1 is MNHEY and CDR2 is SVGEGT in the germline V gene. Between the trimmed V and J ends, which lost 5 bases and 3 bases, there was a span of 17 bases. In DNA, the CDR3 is TGTGCCAGCAGTACCCGGTTACAGTCACTCAATCAGCCCCAGCATTTT. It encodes CASSTRLQSLNQPQHF.

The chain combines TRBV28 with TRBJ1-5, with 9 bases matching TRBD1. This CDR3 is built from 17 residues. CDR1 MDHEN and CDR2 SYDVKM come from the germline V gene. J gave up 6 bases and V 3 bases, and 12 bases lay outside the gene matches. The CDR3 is CASSLAFGTGRSQPQHF. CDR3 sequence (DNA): TGTGCCAGCAGTTTGGCCTTCGGGACAGGGCGATCTCAGCCCCAGCATTTT.

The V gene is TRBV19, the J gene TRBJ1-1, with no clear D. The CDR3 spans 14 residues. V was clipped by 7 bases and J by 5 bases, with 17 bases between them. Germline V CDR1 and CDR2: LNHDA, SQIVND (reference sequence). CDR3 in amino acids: CASIRGSRRTEAFF. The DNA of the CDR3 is TGTGCCAGTATTAGAGGCAGCAGACGAACTGAAGCTTTCTTT.

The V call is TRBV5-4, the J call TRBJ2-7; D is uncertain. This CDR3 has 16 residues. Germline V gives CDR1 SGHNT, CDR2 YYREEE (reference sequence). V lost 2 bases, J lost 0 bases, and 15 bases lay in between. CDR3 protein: CASSFRSGVSSYEQYF. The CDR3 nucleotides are TGTGCCAGCAGCTTTCGTTCGGGTGTCAGCTCCTACGAGCAGTACTTC.

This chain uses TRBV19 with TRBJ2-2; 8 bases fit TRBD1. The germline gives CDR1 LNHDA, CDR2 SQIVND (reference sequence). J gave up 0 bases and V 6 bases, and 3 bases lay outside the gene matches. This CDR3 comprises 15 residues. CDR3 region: CASRKQGANTGELFF. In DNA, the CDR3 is TGTGCCAGTAGAAAACAGGGGGCGAACACCGGGGAGCTGTTTTTT.

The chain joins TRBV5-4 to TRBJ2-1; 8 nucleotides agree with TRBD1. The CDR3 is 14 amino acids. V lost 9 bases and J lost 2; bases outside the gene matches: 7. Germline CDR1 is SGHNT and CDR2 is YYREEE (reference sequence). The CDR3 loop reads CATIEQGAYNEQFF. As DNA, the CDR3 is TGTGCCACGATTGAACAGGGGGCCTACAATGAGCAGTTCTTC.